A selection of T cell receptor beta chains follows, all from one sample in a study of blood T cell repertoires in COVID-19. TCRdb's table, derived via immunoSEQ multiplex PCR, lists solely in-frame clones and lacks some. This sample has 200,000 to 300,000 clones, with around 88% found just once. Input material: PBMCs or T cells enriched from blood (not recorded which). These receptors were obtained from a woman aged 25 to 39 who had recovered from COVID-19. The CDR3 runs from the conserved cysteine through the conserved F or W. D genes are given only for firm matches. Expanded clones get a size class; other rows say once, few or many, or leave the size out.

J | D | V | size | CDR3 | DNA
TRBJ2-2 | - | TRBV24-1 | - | CATSDYRVTNTGELFF | TGTGCCACCAGTGATTACAGGGTAACGAACACCGGGGAGCTGTTTTTT
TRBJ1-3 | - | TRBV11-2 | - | CASSIQGSGNTIYF | TGTGCCAGCAGCATACAGGGTTCGGGAAACACCATATATTTT
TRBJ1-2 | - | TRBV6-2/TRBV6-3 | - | CASSYVQTYGYTF | TGTGCCAGCAGTTATGTACAGACCTATGGCTACACCTTC
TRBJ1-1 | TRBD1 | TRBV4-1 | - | CASSQGVRQGAFF | TGCGCCAGCAGCCAAGGTGTTCGACAGGGAGCTTTCTTT
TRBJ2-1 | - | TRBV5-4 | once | CASSPPRGNEQFF | TGTGCCAGCAGCCCCCCTAGGGGTAATGAGCAGTTCTTC
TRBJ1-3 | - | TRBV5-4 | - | CASSLGSLDSGNTIYF | TGTGCCAGCAGCTTGGGGAGTCTCGACTCTGGAAACACCATATATTTT
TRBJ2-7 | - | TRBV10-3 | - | CAISESTGVSGEQYF | TGTGCCATCAGTGAGTCCACAGGTGTATCGGGCGAGCAGTACTTC
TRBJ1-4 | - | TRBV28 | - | CASSIQGWNEKLFF | TGTGCCAGCAGTATACAGGGCTGGAATGAAAAACTGTTTTTT
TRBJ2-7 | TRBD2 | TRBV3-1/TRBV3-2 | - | CASSQGPSGGPPYEQYF | TGTGCCAGCAGCCAAGGCCCTAGCGGGGGTCCTCCCTACGAGCAGTACTTC
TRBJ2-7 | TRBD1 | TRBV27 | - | CASSLVGQRYEQYF | TGTGCCAGCAGTTTAGTGGGACAGAGGTACGAGCAGTACTTC
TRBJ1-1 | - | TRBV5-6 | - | CASSLAPTRGTTEAFF | TGTGCCAGCAGCTTGGCCCCGACGCGGGGAACCACTGAAGCTTTCTTT
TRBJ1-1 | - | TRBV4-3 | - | CASSQDWGGLTEAFF | TGCGCCAGCAGCCAAGATTGGGGGGGCCTCACTGAAGCTTTCTTT
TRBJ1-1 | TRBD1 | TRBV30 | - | CACRRTGNTEAFF | TGTGCCTGCAGAAGGACAGGGAACACTGAAGCTTTCTTT
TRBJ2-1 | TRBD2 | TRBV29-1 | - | CSVQLAAAWDEQFF | TGCAGCGTTCAACTAGCGGCCGCTTGGGATGAGCAGTTCTTC
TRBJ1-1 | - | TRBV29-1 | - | CSVEESYSMNTEAFF | TGCAGCGTTGAAGAATCGTACAGTATGAACACTGAAGCTTTCTTT
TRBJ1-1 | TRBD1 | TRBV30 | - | CAIGGTGGGPEAFF | TGTGCCATCGGAGGAACAGGGGGCGGACCTGAAGCTTTCTTT
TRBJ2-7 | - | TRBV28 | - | CASSFRQVYEQYF | TGTGCCAGCAGTTTTAGACAGGTCTACGAGCAGTACTTC
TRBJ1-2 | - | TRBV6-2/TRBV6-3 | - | CASSYPLLYGYTF | TGTGCCAGCAGTTACCCCCTCCTCTATGGCTACACCTTC
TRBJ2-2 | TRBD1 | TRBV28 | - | CASSLWSGGVSGELFF | TGTGCCAGCAGTTTATGGTCAGGGGGTGTATCCGGGGAGCTGTTTTTT
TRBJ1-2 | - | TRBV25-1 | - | CASSGPGYGYTF | TGTGCCAGCAGTGGTCCAGGATATGGCTACACCTTC
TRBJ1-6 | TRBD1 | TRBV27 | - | CASRPGQGYSPLHF | TGTGCCAGCAGACCGGGACAGGGCTATTCACCCCTCCACTTT
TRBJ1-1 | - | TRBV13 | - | CASSITGLRALDTEAFF | TGTGCCAGCAGCATAACAGGGTTAAGGGCTCTGGACACTGAAGCTTTCTTT
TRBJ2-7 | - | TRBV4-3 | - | CASSRVTGSYEQYF | TGCGCCAGCAGCCGGGTGACAGGATCCTACGAGCAGTACTTC
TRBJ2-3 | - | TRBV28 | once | CASSLAATGRHTDTQYF | TGTGCCAGCAGTTTGGCTGCGACAGGACGACACACAGATACGCAGTATTTT
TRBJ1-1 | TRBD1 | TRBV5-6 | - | CASSYLGTGENTEAFF | TGTGCCAGCAGTTACCTCGGGACAGGGGAGAACACTGAAGCTTTCTTT
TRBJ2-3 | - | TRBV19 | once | CASSNWGGGVRTDTQYF | TGTGCCAGTAGTAATTGGGGCGGGGGCGTCCGCACAGATACGCAGTATTTT
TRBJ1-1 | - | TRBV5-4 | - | CASSRGDGPTANTEAFF | TGTGCCAGCAGCCGGGGGGACGGGCCAACCGCGAACACTGAAGCTTTCTTT
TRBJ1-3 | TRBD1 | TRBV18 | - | CASSPGTGDSGNTIYF | TGTGCCAGCTCGCCCGGGACAGGGGACTCTGGAAACACCATATATTTT
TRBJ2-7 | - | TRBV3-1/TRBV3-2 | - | CASSPTDRYYEQYF | TGTGCCAGCAGCCCCACCGACAGGTACTACGAGCAGTACTTC
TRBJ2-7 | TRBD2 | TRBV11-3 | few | CASSPKYQTSGWICEQYF | TGTGCCAGCAGCCCTAAATACCAGACTAGCGGCTGGATTTGCGAGCAGTACTTC
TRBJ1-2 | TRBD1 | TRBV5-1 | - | CASRTGVKNYGYTF | TGCGCCAGCAGGACAGGGGTTAAAAACTATGGCTACACCTTC
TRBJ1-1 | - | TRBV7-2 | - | CASSRLGGWGAFF | TGTGCCAGCAGCCGGCTTGGCGGGTGGGGAGCTTTCTTT
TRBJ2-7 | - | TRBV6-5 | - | CASSRGSYEQYF | TGTGCCAGCTCTAGGGGATCCTACGAGCAGTACTTC
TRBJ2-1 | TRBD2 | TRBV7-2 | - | CASSYFPGLAADNEQFF | TGTGCCAGCAGCTACTTTCCGGGACTAGCGGCCGACAATGAGCAGTTCTTC
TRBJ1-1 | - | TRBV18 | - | CASSNGEGMAFF | TGTGCCAGCTCAAACGGGGAGGGTATGGCTTTCTTT
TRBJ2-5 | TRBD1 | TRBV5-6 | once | CASSPQGRETQYF | TGTGCCAGCAGCCCACAGGGGCGGGAGACCCAGTACTTC
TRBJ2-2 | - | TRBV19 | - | CATRDSPDTGELFF | TGTGCCACCAGAGACAGCCCTGACACCGGGGAGCTGTTTTTT
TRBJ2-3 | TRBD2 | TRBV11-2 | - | CASSSASGTPDTQYF | TGTGCCAGCAGCTCCGCTAGCGGGACCCCAGATACGCAGTATTTT
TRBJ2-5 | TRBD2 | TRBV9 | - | CASSRGRLAGTREETQYF | TGTGCCAGCAGCAGGGGGAGACTAGCGGGGACCAGGGAGGAGACCCAGTACTTC
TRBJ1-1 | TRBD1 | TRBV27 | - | CASSLAGGTEAFF | TGTGCCAGCAGTCTCGCAGGGGGCACTGAAGCTTTCTTT
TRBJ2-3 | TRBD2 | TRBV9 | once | CASSVTSGRAITDTQYF | TGTGCCAGCAGCGTGACTAGCGGGAGGGCCATAACAGATACGCAGTATTTT
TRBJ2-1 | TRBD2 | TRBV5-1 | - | CASSGGSGTSGYNEQFF | TGCGCCAGCAGTGGGGGATCGGGGACTAGCGGATACAATGAGCAGTTCTTC
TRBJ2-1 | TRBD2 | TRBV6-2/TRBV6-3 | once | CASSYSGAGVPPTSSYNEQFF | TGTGCCAGCAGTTACTCTGGAGCGGGAGTCCCCCCAACTAGCTCCTACAATGAGCAGTTCTTC
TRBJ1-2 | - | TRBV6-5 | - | CASTPYREKGYGYTF | TGTGCCAGCACCCCCTACAGGGAAAAGGGCTATGGCTACACCTTC
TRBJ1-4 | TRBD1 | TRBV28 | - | CASSTIRQGADEKLFF | TGTGCCAGCAGTACCATACGACAGGGGGCTGATGAAAAACTGTTTTTT
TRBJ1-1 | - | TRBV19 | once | CASRVWGGTMNTEAFF | TGTGCCAGTAGGGTGTGGGGGGGTACAATGAACACTGAAGCTTTCTTT
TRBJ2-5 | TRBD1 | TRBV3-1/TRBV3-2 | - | CASSPQGRTQYF | TGTGCCAGCAGCCCACAGGGGAGGACCCAGTACTTC
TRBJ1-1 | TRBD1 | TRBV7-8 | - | CASSYDRVGTEAFF | TGTGCCAGCAGCTACGACAGGGTGGGTACTGAAGCTTTCTTT
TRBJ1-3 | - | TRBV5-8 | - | CASSLGRGGGNTIYF | TGTGCCAGCAGCTTGGGCAGGGGCGGTGGAAACACCATATATTTT
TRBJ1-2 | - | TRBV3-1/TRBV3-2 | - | CASSPHGGGYTF | TGTGCCAGCAGCCCCCACGGGGGTGGCTACACCTTC
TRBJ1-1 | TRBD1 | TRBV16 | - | CASSDGQGAPRTEAFF | TGTGCCAGCAGTGACGGACAGGGGGCGCCGAGGACTGAAGCTTTCTTT
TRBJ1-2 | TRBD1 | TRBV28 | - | CASRGIRGKLGYTF | TGTGCCAGCAGAGGCATCAGGGGGAAGCTGGGCTACACCTTC